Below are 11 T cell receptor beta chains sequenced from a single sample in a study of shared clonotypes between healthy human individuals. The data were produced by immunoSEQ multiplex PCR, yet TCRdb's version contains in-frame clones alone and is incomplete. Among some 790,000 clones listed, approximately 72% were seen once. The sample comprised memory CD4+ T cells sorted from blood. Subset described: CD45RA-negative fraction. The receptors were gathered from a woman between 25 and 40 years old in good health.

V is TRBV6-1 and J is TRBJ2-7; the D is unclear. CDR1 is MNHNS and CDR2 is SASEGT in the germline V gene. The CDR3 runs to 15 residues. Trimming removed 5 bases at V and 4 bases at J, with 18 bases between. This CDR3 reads CASSPSFTVRYEQYF. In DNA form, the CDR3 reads TGTGCCAGCAGTCCATCCTTCACGGTTCGGTACGAGCAGTACTTC.

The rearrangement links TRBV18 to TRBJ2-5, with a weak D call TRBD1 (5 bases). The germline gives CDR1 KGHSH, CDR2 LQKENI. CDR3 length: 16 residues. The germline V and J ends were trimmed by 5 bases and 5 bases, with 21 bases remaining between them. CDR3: CASSIRQNLEGETQYF. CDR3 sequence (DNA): TGTGCCAGCTCAATCCGACAGAACCTCGAAGGGGAGACCCAGTACTTC. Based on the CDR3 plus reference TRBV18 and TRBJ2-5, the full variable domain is NAGVMQNPRHLVRRRGQEARLRCSPMKGHSHVYWYRQLPEEGLKFMVYLQKENIIDESGMPKERFSAEFPKEGPSILRIQQVVRGDSAAYFCASSIRQNLEGETQYFGPGTRLLVL.

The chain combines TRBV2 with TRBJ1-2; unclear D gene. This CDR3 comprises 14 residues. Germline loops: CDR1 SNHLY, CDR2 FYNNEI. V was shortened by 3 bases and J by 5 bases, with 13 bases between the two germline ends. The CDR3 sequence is CASSEEGIGYGYTF. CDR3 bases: TGTGCCAGCAGTGAGGAGGGAATCGGGTATGGCTACACCTTC.

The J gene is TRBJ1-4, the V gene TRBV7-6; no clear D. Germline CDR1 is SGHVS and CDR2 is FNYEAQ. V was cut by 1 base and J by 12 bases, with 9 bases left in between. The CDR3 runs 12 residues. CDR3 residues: CASSLELGELFF. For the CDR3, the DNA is TGTGCCAGCAGCTTAGAACTGGGAGAACTGTTTTTT.

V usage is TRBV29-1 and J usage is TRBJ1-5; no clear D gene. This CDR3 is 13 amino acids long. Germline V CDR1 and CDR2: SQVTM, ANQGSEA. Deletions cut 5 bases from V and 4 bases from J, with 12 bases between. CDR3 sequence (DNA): TGCAGCGTTTTATCCAGCTCAAATCAGCCCCAGCATTTT. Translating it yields CSVLSSSNQPQHF.

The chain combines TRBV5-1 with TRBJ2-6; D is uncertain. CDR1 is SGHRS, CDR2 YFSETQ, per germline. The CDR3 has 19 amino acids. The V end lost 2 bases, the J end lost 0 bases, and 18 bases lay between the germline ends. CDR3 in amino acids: CASSFGLVPDISGANVLTF. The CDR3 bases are TGCGCCAGCAGCTTCGGTTTAGTTCCAGACATCTCTGGGGCCAACGTCCTGACTTTC.

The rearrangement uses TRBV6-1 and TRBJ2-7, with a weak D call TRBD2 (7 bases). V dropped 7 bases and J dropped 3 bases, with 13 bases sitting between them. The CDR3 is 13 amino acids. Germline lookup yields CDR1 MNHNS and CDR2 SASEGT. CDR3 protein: CASTGASGYEQYF. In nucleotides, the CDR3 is TGTGCCAGCACGGGGGCTAGCGGCTACGAGCAGTACTTC.

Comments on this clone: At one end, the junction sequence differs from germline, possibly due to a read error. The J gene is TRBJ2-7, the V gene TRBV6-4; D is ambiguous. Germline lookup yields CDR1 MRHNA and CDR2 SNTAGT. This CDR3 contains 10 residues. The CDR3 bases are TGCGACGGACCTACCTACGAGCAGTACTTC. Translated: CDGPTYEQYF.

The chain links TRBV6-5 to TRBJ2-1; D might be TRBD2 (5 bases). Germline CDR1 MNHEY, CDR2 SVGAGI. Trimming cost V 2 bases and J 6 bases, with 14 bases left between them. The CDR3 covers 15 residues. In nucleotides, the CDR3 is TGTGCCAGCAGTTACCACCTAGCAGTAGCCAATGAGCAGTTCTTC. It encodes CASSYHLAVANEQFF.

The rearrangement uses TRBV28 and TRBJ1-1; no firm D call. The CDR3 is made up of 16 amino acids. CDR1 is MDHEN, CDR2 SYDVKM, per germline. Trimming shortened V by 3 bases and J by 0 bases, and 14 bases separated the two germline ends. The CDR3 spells CASSFNGRGMNTEAFF. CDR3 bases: TGTGCCAGCAGTTTTAATGGTCGGGGAATGAACACTGAAGCTTTCTTT.

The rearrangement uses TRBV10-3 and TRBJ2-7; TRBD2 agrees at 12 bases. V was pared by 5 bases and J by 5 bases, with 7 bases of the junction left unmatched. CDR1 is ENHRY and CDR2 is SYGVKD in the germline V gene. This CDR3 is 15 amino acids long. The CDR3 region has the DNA TGTGCCATCAGTCTAGCGGGAGGGCAGGAGCACGAGCAGTACTTC. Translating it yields CAISLAGGQEHEQYF.